These T cell receptor beta chains were read from a single sample in a study of shared clonotypes between healthy human individuals. The table came from immunoSEQ multiplex PCR; TCRdb's copy has only in-frame clones and leaves some out. Among about 1.4 million clones listed, around 95% were seen once. The sequenced sample consisted of naive CD4+ T cells sorted from blood. The receptors originated from a man younger than 40 in good health. Both conserved end residues are part of each CDR3. The D gene is left open where the match is weak. Rows give clone size only sometimes, using once, few, many, or a class for an expanded clone.

j_call d_call clone_size cdr3_length v_call cdr3_nt cdr3_aa
TRBJ2-1 - - 16 TRBV6-1 TGTGCCAGCAGTGAATACGGCCAGGGGAGCTACAATGAGCAGTTCTTC CASSEYGQGSYNEQFF
TRBJ1-3 - - 15 TRBV19 TGTGCCAGTACCTCGGGACACAGCTCTGGAAACACCATATATTTT CASTSGHSSGNTIYF
TRBJ2-3 TRBD1 - 16 TRBV5-1 TGCGCCAGCAGCTTGGAACCAACAGGGGCGGGAGATACGCAGTATTTT CASSLEPTGAGDTQYF
TRBJ2-7 TRBD2 - 15 TRBV18 TGTGCCAGCTCAATTGGGACTAGCGGGACCTACGAGCAGTACTTC CASSIGTSGTYEQYF
TRBJ2-2 TRBD2 - 15 TRBV5-1 TGCGCCAGCAGCTCGGGACTAGGGATCGGCGGGGAGCTGTTTTTT CASSSGLGIGGELFF
TRBJ2-1 TRBD2 - 15 TRBV6-6 TGTGCCACAACGATATGGACTAGCGGGATGGATGAGCAGTTCTTC CATTIWTSGMDEQFF
TRBJ2-7 - - 16 TRBV5-5 TGTGCCAGCAGCCAACTAGCTTGGGAACCCTCCTACGAGCAGTACTTC CASSQLAWEPSYEQYF
TRBJ2-1 - - 13 TRBV4-1 TGCGCCAGCAGCCTCCGGGCAGACAATGAGCAGTTCTTC CASSLRADNEQFF
TRBJ2-7 TRBD1 - 15 TRBV2 TGTGCCAGCAGTGAAGTACAGGGGTGGGGATACGAGCAGTACTTC CASSEVQGWGYEQYF
TRBJ1-5 - - 15 TRBV28 TGTGCCAGCAGTTTTGAGGGAGTGGGCAATCAGCCCCAGCATTTT CASSFEGVGNQPQHF
TRBJ2-1 - - 15 TRBV29-1 TGCAGCGTTGTCAGTTGGAGCGGGCTCAACAATGAGCAGTTCTTC CSVVSWSGLNNEQFF
TRBJ2-5 - - 13 TRBV6-5 TGTGCCAGCAGTTACTTGGCTCCTGGGACCCAGTACTTC CASSYLAPGTQYF
TRBJ1-1 - once 15 TRBV28 TGTGCCAGCATTGAATCAACAGGCGGCAACACTGAAGCTTTCTTT CASIESTGGNTEAFF
TRBJ2-2 TRBD2 - 19 TRBV7-2 TGTGCCAGCAGCTTACGGACTAGCGGGACCAACCCCTACACCGGGGAGCTGTTTTTT CASSLRTSGTNPYTGELFF
TRBJ2-5 TRBD1 - 15 TRBV5-1 TGCGCCAGCAGCTTGTCAGGGACAGGGCAAGAGACCCAGTACTTC CASSLSGTGQETQYF
TRBJ2-3 TRBD2 - 15 TRBV6-4 TGTGCCAGCAGTGACTCGGGCGGGAGAGCAGATACGCAGTATTTT CASSDSGGRADTQYF
TRBJ2-3 - - 14 TRBV28 TGTGCCAGCAGTTTGGGCCTTGTTGAGGATACGCAGTATTTT CASSLGLVEDTQYF
TRBJ2-1 TRBD1 - 13 TRBV7-3 TGTGCCAGCAGCTTAATGGACAGGGACGGGCAGTTCTTC CASSLMDRDGQFF
TRBJ2-1 TRBD1 - 13 TRBV19 TGTGCCACCACACAGGGGACCTACAATGAGCAGTTCTTC CATTQGTYNEQFF
TRBJ2-7 - - 19 TRBV11-2 TGTGCCAGCAGCTTAAAAGGGGGAGTCAGGGCAGCCCTTCTCTTGGAGCAGTACTTC CASSLKGGVRAALLLEQYF
TRBJ1-1 - - 14 TRBV27 TGTGCCAGCAGCTCGGGGGGAGGAGGGACTGAAGCTTTCTTT CASSSGGGGTEAFF
TRBJ2-1 TRBD2 - 16 TRBV10-1 TGCGCCAGCAGTGACCTAGGACTAGCGGGTTACAATGAGCAGTTCTTC CASSDLGLAGYNEQFF
TRBJ2-1 - - 15 TRBV9 TGTGCCAGCAGCGTAGCGGGACTCTCGGTTAATGAGCAGTTCTTC CASSVAGLSVNEQFF
TRBJ2-7 - - 14 TRBV9 TGTGCCAGCAGCGTCGACGGATCCCGCTACGAGCAGTACTTC CASSVDGSRYEQYF
TRBJ1-2 - - 15 TRBV19 TGTGCCAGTAGTATCCTGGACGCCGGAGGGTATGGCTACACCTTC CASSILDAGGYGYTF
TRBJ1-1 - - 14 TRBV27 TGTGCCAGCAGTTCCCTACAGGGCCGCACTGAAGCTTTCTTT CASSSLQGRTEAFF
TRBJ2-3 - - 14 TRBV6-6 TGTGCCAGCAGTTTTGGGGGATTGACAGATACGCAGTATTTT CASSFGGLTDTQYF
TRBJ2-7 TRBD2 - 14 TRBV5-1 TGCGCCAGCTGGGAGACTAGCGGGACTCACGAGCAGTACTTC CASWETSGTHEQYF
TRBJ2-7 - - 14 TRBV19 TGTGCCAGTAGTATAGGCAAGGGCCCCTACGAGCAGTACTTC CASSIGKGPYEQYF
TRBJ2-5 TRBD2 - 16 TRBV6-5 TGTGCCAGCAGTTACTCGACTAGCGGGAGAATGAAGACCCAGTACTTC CASSYSTSGRMKTQYF
TRBJ2-7 - - 14 TRBV28 TGTGCCAGCAGTTTATCTTCAACTAGCAAAAGACAGTACTTC CASSLSSTSKRQYF